The next 4 T cell receptor beta chains were all read from a single sample in a study of blood T cell repertoires in COVID-19. Libraries were prepared by immunoSEQ multiplex PCR; TCRdb keeps only in-frame clonotypes and omits some of them. Of fewer than 350,000 clones in the sample, approximately 84% were seen once. Sequenced: peripheral blood. These receptors were obtained from a woman aged 30 to 39 who had recovered from COVID-19.

The V call is TRBV7-9, the J call TRBJ2-5; TRBD1 aligns across 7 bases. Germline CDR1 and CDR2: SEHNR and FQNEAQ (reference sequence). The V gene end was trimmed by 3 bases and the J gene end by 3 bases; junction bases not matched to a gene: 4. This CDR3 has 14 residues. CDR3 sequence (DNA): TGTGCCAGCAGCTTGGCTACAGGGGAAGAGACCCAGTACTTC. Translated, it gives CASSLATGEETQYF.

The table lists this clone with a count of one. The gene calls are TRBV5-4 and TRBJ1-2, with D possibly being TRBD1 (5 bases). The length of the CDR3 is 14 residues. The V gene lost 2 bases and the J gene lost 6 bases, with 14 bases spanning the gap. CDR1 is SGHNT and CDR2 is YYREEE in the germline V gene (reference sequence). Written as DNA, the CDR3 is TGTGCCAGCAGCTTTTCATGGGGGGTGGATGGCTACACCTTC. It yields the protein CASSFSWGVDGYTF.

Points on this clone: Other nucleotide sequences from this sample produce the same CDR3. The chain combines TRBV19 with TRBJ1-1; D gene ambiguous. Trimming pared 4 bases from V and 3 bases from J, leaving 15 bases between. The germline CDR1 and CDR2 sequences are LNHDA and SQIVND (reference sequence). The CDR3 is made up of 15 amino acids. CDR3 residues: CASSRRGRPDTEAFF. As DNA, the CDR3 is TGTGCCAGTAGTAGGCGCGGGAGGCCGGACACTGAAGCTTTCTTT.

V is TRBV7-2 and J is TRBJ1-1; D is unresolved. The CDR3 consists of 15 residues. V was cut by 5 bases and J by 11 bases, with 24 bases left in between. Germline values: CDR1 SGHTA, CDR2 FQGNSA. The CDR3 sequence is CASSPGWQRKEWAFF. The DNA of the CDR3 is TGTGCCAGCAGCCCCGGGTGGCAACGTAAGGAGTGGGCTTTCTTT.